Listed below are T cell receptor beta chains from one sample, sequenced in a study of cytomegalovirus exposure and HLA in healthy donors. Only in-frame clones appear in the TCRdb table, and some are missing; sequencing was by immunoSEQ multiplex PCR. The sample shows 150,000 to 200,000 clones, 70% to 90% of them seen only once. Sample: PBMCs. The origin of the receptors is a young woman in good health and CMV-seronegative. Both conserved end residues are part of each CDR3. D genes are given only for firm matches. Some rows have no size entry. The others give once, few or many, or a class for an expanded clone.

V: TRBV18; J: TRBJ2-7; length: 16; D: -; size: -; DNA: TGTGCCAGCTCACCAGAGGTTCGGCAGGGCTACCACGAGCAGTACTTC; CDR3: CASSPEVRQGYHEQYF
V: TRBV2; J: TRBJ1-2; length: 12; D: -; size: -; DNA: TGTGCCAGCACAGAACCTAACTATGGCTACACCTTC; CDR3: CASTEPNYGYTF
V: TRBV7-2; J: TRBJ2-3; length: 15; D: -; size: -; DNA: TGTGCCAGCAGCTTAGCTGTGCGTAGCACAGATACGCAGTATTTT; CDR3: CASSLAVRSTDTQYF
V: TRBV4-1; J: TRBJ2-1; length: 14; D: -; size: -; DNA: TGCGCCAGCAGCCAACCCGGAGGGATCAATGAGCAGTTCTTC; CDR3: CASSQPGGINEQFF
V: TRBV19; J: TRBJ2-7; length: 14; D: -; size: -; DNA: TGTGCCAGTAGTACTAAGGGGGGGACCTACGAGCAGTACTTC; CDR3: CASSTKGGTYEQYF
V: TRBV11-3; J: TRBJ2-2; length: 15; D: TRBD1; size: -; DNA: TGTGCCAGCAGCTTAGGGCAGGGGGACACCGGGGAGCTGTTTTTT; CDR3: CASSLGQGDTGELFF
V: TRBV5-6; J: TRBJ2-7; length: 18; D: TRBD2; size: -; DNA: TGTGCCAGCAGCCCCCTTTTGGAGCGGGGGGGCCGTTCCTACGAGCAGTACTTC; CDR3: CASSPLLERGGRSYEQYF
V: TRBV4-1; J: TRBJ2-3; length: 19; D: -; size: -; DNA: TGCGCCAGCAGCCCGCTTCGGGGGGCCATAAGGAGAAGCACAGATACGCAGTATTTT; CDR3: CASSPLRGAIRRSTDTQYF
V: TRBV7-9; J: TRBJ2-7; length: 14; D: TRBD1; size: -; DNA: TGTGCCAGCAGCCCCCTGGGGGACAGGGGCGAGCAGTACTTC; CDR3: CASSPLGDRGEQYF
V: TRBV7-2; J: TRBJ2-7; length: 13; D: -; size: -; DNA: TGTGCCAGCAGTTCGGGGGTTCGCTACGAGCAGTACTTC; CDR3: CASSSGVRYEQYF
V: TRBV30; J: TRBJ1-1; length: 14; D: TRBD1; size: -; DNA: TGTGCCTGGAGTGTTGGGACAGGGAACACTGAAGCTTTCTTT; CDR3: CAWSVGTGNTEAFF
V: TRBV27; J: TRBJ2-6; length: 16; D: -; size: -; DNA: TGTGCCAGCAGTTTATTGGGCTTGTCTGGGGCCAACGTCCTGACTTTC; CDR3: CASSLLGLSGANVLTF
V: TRBV4-1; J: TRBJ2-7; length: 15; D: -; size: -; DNA: TGCGCCAGCAGCCAAGATCGGTCCGTATCCTACGAGCAGTACTTC; CDR3: CASSQDRSVSYEQYF
V: TRBV10-3; J: TRBJ2-7; length: 12; D: -; size: -; DNA: TGTGCCATCTCCGCAGGATTGTACGAGCAGTACTTC; CDR3: CAISAGLYEQYF
V: TRBV10-2; J: TRBJ2-1; length: 14; D: -; size: -; DNA: TGCGCCAGCAGTGAGTGGGCAGGGGGGAATGAGCAGTTCTTC; CDR3: CASSEWAGGNEQFF
V: TRBV30; J: TRBJ2-7; length: 14; D: TRBD2; size: -; DNA: TGTGCCTGGAGTGCCCCTAGCGGGGCCTACGAGCAGTACTTC; CDR3: CAWSAPSGAYEQYF
V: TRBV2; J: TRBJ1-2; length: 14; D: -; size: -; DNA: TGTGCCAGCAGGGGGTGGCCGCGGGACTATGGCTACACCTTC; CDR3: CASRGWPRDYGYTF
V: TRBV6-6; J: TRBJ2-1; length: 15; D: -; size: -; DNA: TGTGCCAGCAGTTCCCGGGACACCAGTTACAATGAGCAGTTCTTC; CDR3: CASSSRDTSYNEQFF
V: TRBV19; J: TRBJ2-7; length: 15; D: TRBD1; size: -; DNA: TGTGCCAGTAGTGACGGACAGGGGATATACTACGAGCAGTACTTC; CDR3: CASSDGQGIYYEQYF
V: TRBV29-1; J: TRBJ1-1; length: 14; D: TRBD1; size: -; DNA: TGCAGCGCAACCCGGACAGGGTGGGACACTGAAGCTTTCTTT; CDR3: CSATRTGWDTEAFF
V: TRBV14; J: TRBJ1-2; length: 15; D: -; size: -; DNA: TGTGCCAGCAGCCAAGAAACCCCGGTAGGCGGTGGCTACACCTTC; CDR3: CASSQETPVGGGYTF
V: TRBV4-1; J: TRBJ2-6; length: 14; D: -; size: -; DNA: TGCGCCAGCAGCCCATCCAGTCGAGCCAACGTCCTGACTTTC; CDR3: CASSPSSRANVLTF
V: TRBV5-6; J: TRBJ2-3; length: 14; D: -; size: -; DNA: TGTGCCAGCAGCCCGGTCTCTAGAACAGATACGCAGTATTTT; CDR3: CASSPVSRTDTQYF
V: TRBV4-1; J: TRBJ1-1; length: 15; D: -; size: -; DNA: TGCGCCAGCAGCCAAGAGTGGGGCTTGGGCACTGAAGCTTTCTTT; CDR3: CASSQEWGLGTEAFF
V: TRBV5-1; J: TRBJ1-2; length: 11; D: -; size: -; DNA: TGCGCCAGCAGCTTTTGGGGGGTCTACACCTTC; CDR3: CASSFWGVYTF
V: TRBV5-6; J: TRBJ2-6; length: 16; D: TRBD1; size: -; DNA: TGTGCCAGCAGCTCGACAGGGAAGGCTGGGGCCAACGTCCTGACTTTC; CDR3: CASSSTGKAGANVLTF
V: TRBV10-3; J: TRBJ1-5; length: 12; D: -; size: few; DNA: TGTGCCATCAGTGAGGGGGGCCAGCCCCAGCATTTT; CDR3: CAISEGGQPQHF
V: TRBV7-8; J: TRBJ2-7; length: 15; D: TRBD2; size: -; DNA: TGTGCCAGCAGCTTACCGAGCGGGGGGCCTTACGAGCAGTACTTC; CDR3: CASSLPSGGPYEQYF
V: TRBV12-5; J: TRBJ2-7; length: 12; D: -; size: once; DNA: TGTGCTAGTGGTTTGTCGGGCTACGAGCAGTACTTC; CDR3: CASGLSGYEQYF
V: TRBV6-1; J: TRBJ1-2; length: 18; D: TRBD1; size: -; DNA: TGTGCCAGCAGTGAAGCTTTTTATGGGACAGGGGGATCCTATGGCTACACCTTC; CDR3: CASSEAFYGTGGSYGYTF
V: TRBV28; J: TRBJ2-5; length: 14; D: -; size: -; DNA: TGTGCCAGCAGCCGGACAGCAGTACAAAAGACCCAGTACTTC; CDR3: CASSRTAVQKTQYF
V: TRBV12-5; J: TRBJ2-1; length: 16; D: TRBD2; size: -; DNA: TGTGCTAGTGGTTTGGTACTAGCGGGTCCTGAGAATGAGCAGTTCTTC; CDR3: CASGLVLAGPENEQFF
V: TRBV4-2; J: TRBJ2-5; length: 15; D: -; size: -; DNA: TGTGCCAGCAGCCAAGAGGCGATCCCCGGGGAGACCCAGTACTTC; CDR3: CASSQEAIPGETQYF
V: TRBV10-3; J: TRBJ2-7; length: 13; D: -; size: -; DNA: TGTGCCATCAGTCCGGACAGCACCTACGAGCAGTACTTC; CDR3: CAISPDSTYEQYF
V: TRBV5-4; J: TRBJ2-2; length: 15; D: TRBD1; size: -; DNA: TGTGCCAGCAGCTCACGACAGGGGGCAGGCGGGGAGCTGTTTTTT; CDR3: CASSSRQGAGGELFF
V: TRBV14; J: TRBJ2-5; length: 18; D: -; size: -; DNA: TGTGCCAGCAGCCAAGATGGAAGGACACGGTTTGGCCAAGAGACCCAGTACTTC; CDR3: CASSQDGRTRFGQETQYF
V: TRBV5-5; J: TRBJ1-5; length: 17; D: -; size: -; DNA: TGTGCCAGCAGTTTCGGGGCGGGGGCGCGAAGCAATCAGCCCCAGCATTTT; CDR3: CASSFGAGARSNQPQHF
V: TRBV5-4; J: TRBJ2-3; length: 16; D: -; size: -; DNA: TGTGCCAGCAGATTAGGTTCTACAGGGATGACAGATACGCAGTATTTT; CDR3: CASRLGSTGMTDTQYF
V: TRBV6-5; J: TRBJ2-2; length: 13; D: -; size: -; DNA: TGTGCCACCAGGGACCCAGGGGCCGGGGAGCTGTTTTTT; CDR3: CATRDPGAGELFF
V: TRBV25-1; J: TRBJ2-4; length: 14; D: TRBD1; size: -; DNA: TGTGCCAGCAGTCCACCGGGACAGTCAAACATTCAGTACTTC; CDR3: CASSPPGQSNIQYF
V: TRBV9; J: TRBJ2-1; length: 18; D: -; size: -; DNA: TGTGCCAGCAGCGTAAGGGGGGGCGTTCCTAAGTTACACAATGAGCAGTTCTTC; CDR3: CASSVRGGVPKLHNEQFF
V: TRBV19; J: TRBJ2-1; length: 20; D: TRBD2; size: -; DNA: TGTGCCAGTAGTATCCCCGGACTAGCGGGAGCCATTGCCTCGTACAATGAGCAGTTCTTC; CDR3: CASSIPGLAGAIASYNEQFF
V: TRBV9; J: TRBJ2-3; length: 16; D: TRBD2; size: -; DNA: TGTGCCAGCAGCGTGGGGACTAGCGGAACCACAGATACGCAGTATTTT; CDR3: CASSVGTSGTTDTQYF
V: TRBV5-4; J: TRBJ2-5; length: 17; D: TRBD1; size: -; DNA: TGTGCCAGCAGCAGGAAGGGGGCGACCCTGGGCTTGGAGACCCAGTACTTC; CDR3: CASSRKGATLGLETQYF
V: TRBV28; J: TRBJ1-4; length: 13; D: -; size: -; DNA: TGTGCCAGTAAACGGGGGGCTAATGAAAAACTGTTTTTT; CDR3: CASKRGANEKLFF
V: TRBV6-5; J: TRBJ2-7; length: 15; D: TRBD1; size: -; DNA: TGTGCCAGCAGAAAGACCGGGACAGGGCTTAACGAGCAGTACTTC; CDR3: CASRKTGTGLNEQYF
V: TRBV21-1; J: TRBJ2-4; length: 20; D: -; size: -; DNA: TGTGCCAGCAGCAAAGAAGAAAGGACACTGGGCCTTATAGCCAAAAACATTCAGTACTTC; CDR3: CASSKEERTLGLIAKNIQYF
V: TRBV2; J: TRBJ1-5; length: 19; D: TRBD1; size: -; DNA: TGTGCCAGCCAGGGGACTCCGGGACAGAGCCTTTATAGCAATCAGCCCCAGCATTTT; CDR3: CASQGTPGQSLYSNQPQHF
V: TRBV10-3; J: TRBJ2-1; length: 16; D: TRBD1; size: -; DNA: TGTGCCATCAGTGGTCTCCGGGACAGCCGTTACAATGAGCAGTTCTTC; CDR3: CAISGLRDSRYNEQFF
V: TRBV7-9; J: TRBJ1-1; length: 16; D: -; size: -; DNA: TGTGCCAGCAGTAAACCCCCGGGACACGGGACCGCTGAAGCTTTCTTT; CDR3: CASSKPPGHGTAEAFF
V: TRBV4-1; J: TRBJ1-3; length: 15; D: -; size: -; DNA: TGCGCCAGCAGCCAACAGGGTGGGCCTGGAAACACCATATATTTT; CDR3: CASSQQGGPGNTIYF
V: TRBV25-1; J: TRBJ1-2; length: 13; D: -; size: -; DNA: TGTGCCAGCAGTCTACCAGGCAACTATGGCTACACCTTC; CDR3: CASSLPGNYGYTF
V: TRBV11-2; J: TRBJ2-3; length: 16; D: -; size: -; DNA: TGTGCCAGCAGGACAGGGCGGGACTCGTATTCAGATACGCAGTATTTT; CDR3: CASRTGRDSYSDTQYF
V: TRBV5-6; J: TRBJ2-5; length: 14; D: -; size: -; DNA: TGTGCCAGCAGCTCCTCCGGGGATCAAGAGACCCAGTACTTC; CDR3: CASSSSGDQETQYF
V: TRBV11-2; J: TRBJ2-3; length: 15; D: -; size: -; DNA: TGTGCCAGCAGCTGGCGGGACTCGGGGACCTATACGCAGTATTTT; CDR3: CASSWRDSGTYTQYF